Following are 9 T cell receptor beta chains from one sample sequenced in a study of blood T cell repertoires in COVID-19. Generated by immunoSEQ multiplex PCR, the TCRdb table keeps only in-frame clones and is missing some. The table lists 110,000 to 150,000 clones, about 79% of them singletons. The sequencing sample was made of peripheral blood. Source of these receptors: a man aged 55 to 70 with active or convalescent COVID-19.

The genes are TRBV6-2 or TRBV6-3 and TRBJ2-7; TRBD1 agrees at 10 bases. The CDR3 contains 15 residues. CDR1 is MNHEY, CDR2 SVGEGT, per germline. Germline trimming cut 5 bases from V and 3 bases from J; bases unmatched to any gene: 7. The CDR3 coding sequence is TGTGCCAGCAGTGGCCTGGGACAGGGGTTCTACGAGCAGTACGTC. Protein: CASSGLGQGFYEQYV.

CDR3 nucleotides: TGTGCCAGCAGCGCGCCGGGACAGAACCCGGCGGACTATGGCTACACCTTC. Protein sequence: CASSAPGQNPADYGYTF. V and J are TRBV7-2 and TRBJ1-2, with 7 bases matching TRBD1. The CDR3 has 17 amino acids. Germline trimming cut 5 bases from V and 3 bases from J; bases unmatched to any gene: 15. Germline V gives CDR1 SGHTA, CDR2 FQGNSA.

This chain uses TRBV9 with TRBJ1-5; a possible D gene is TRBD1 (5 bases). V was cut by 3 bases and J by 9 bases, with 10 bases left in between. The CDR3 covers 12 residues. In germline, CDR1 is SGDLS, CDR2 YYNGEE. For the CDR3, the DNA is TGTGCCAGCAGCGCGGGGGGATGGCCCCAGCATTTT. Its protein product is CASSAGGWPQHF.

CDR3 loop: CASSQRAGQGAGTEAFF. CDR3 DNA sequence: TGCGCCAGCAGCCAAAGGGCAGGACAGGGGGCAGGGACTGAAGCTTTCTTT. The V gene is TRBV4-3, the J gene TRBJ1-1; 11 nucleotides line up with TRBD1. The V gene end was trimmed by 2 bases and the J gene end by 5 bases; junction bases not matched to a gene: 10. Per germline, CDR1 LGHNA and CDR2 YSLEER. The CDR3 is made up of 17 amino acids.

The chain employs TRBV6-2 or TRBV6-3 and TRBJ2-5; 11 nucleotides match TRBD2. The length of the CDR3 is 20 residues. V lost 0 bases and J lost 5; bases outside the gene matches: 17. Germline lookup yields CDR1 MNHEY and CDR2 SVGEGT. DNA of the CDR3: TGTGCCAGCAGTTACTCGAAGGTGACTAGCGGGGCACGAAGGTGGGAGACCCAGTACTTC. Translated: CASSYSKVTSGARRWETQYF.

The chain joins TRBV4-3 to TRBJ2-5, with no clear D. This CDR3 has 15 residues. V was clipped by 0 bases and J by 0 bases, with 8 bases between them. Germline assignment: CDR1 LGHNA and CDR2 YSLEER. CDR3 region: CASSQDLADQETQYF. CDR3 DNA sequence: TGCGCCAGCAGCCAAGATTTGGCAGACCAAGAGACCCAGTACTTC.

This clone was observed a few times. The gene calls are TRBV5-1 and TRBJ1-4; D call uncertain. Germline V CDR1 and CDR2: SGHRS, YFSETQ. The CDR3 sequence is 14 residues long. The V and J ends lost 0 bases and 1 base respectively, with 4 bases between them. The CDR3 DNA reads TGCGCCAGCAGCTTGGCGGGAACTAATGAAAAACTGTTTTTT. Residues: CASSLAGTNEKLFF.

The chain combines TRBV5-1 with TRBJ1-3; tentative D call: TRBD1 (6 bases). Germline loops: CDR1 SGHRS, CDR2 YFSETQ. This CDR3 contains 14 residues. Trimming cost V 3 bases and J 0 bases, with 7 bases left between them. CDR3 sequence reads: CASSWTVSGNTIYF. CDR3 nucleotides: TGCGCCAGCAGCTGGACAGTCTCTGGAAACACCATATATTTT.

V usage is TRBV6-6 and J usage is TRBJ2-5; possibly TRBD2 for D (6 bases). The germline V gene has CDR1 MNHNY and CDR2 SVGAGI (reference sequence). The CDR3 spans 11 residues. The CDR3 sequence is CATAGMETQYF. The CDR3 nucleotides read TGTGCGACTGCGGGAATGGAGACCCAGTACTTC.